This T cell receptor beta chain comes out of a study of neurological immune-mediated disorders (dated by TCRdb to about 2019). Study-wide context: Using UMI-based sequencing, the study compared peripheral blood TCR-beta repertoires from patients with HTLV-I-associated myelopathy (HAM/TSP), patients with multiple sclerosis, and healthy controls. Of the roughly 70 subjects in the cohort, some 14 were HAM/TSP patients, 34 were multiple sclerosis patients, and about 20 were healthy controls. The 95 to 110 TCR-beta libraries covered PBMC samples along with longitudinal samples, technical triplicates, and paired sorted CD4+ and CD8+ T-cell subsets. Overall results and qualifications from the work: Expanded clones from different subjects shared no identical CDR3 amino acid sequences, which suggests that TCR-beta repertoires were private in all groups. TCR clonal expansion was greatest in HAM/TSP patients and smallest in MS patients, who ranked below even healthy controls.

The healthy controls were volunteers from a blood bank in Maryland, USA. Libraries from unsorted PBMCs were made from 2 million PBMCs kept in RNAlater at -80 degrees C until RNA extraction. Peripheral blood underwent Ficoll-Hypaque density gradient centrifugation to isolate PBMCs, which were then cryopreserved in liquid nitrogen. In its sample, this clonotype was seen many times. What antigen it recognizes has not been identified. It has no much larger one-base neighbor in the sample; base qualities were not kept. cDNA was synthesized by template-switch 5'RACE using a primer carrying a 10-nucleotide random unique molecular identifier by which each TCR transcript was tagged. Over 180 million TCR-beta sequences, covering 15-18 subjects, were produced in each sequencing run. The RNeasy kit was used for extraction of total RNA. TCR-beta VDJ regions were amplified with primers for the TCR constant region and the 5'RACE anchor, using the KAPA Real-time Library Amplification kit. Sample indexes and Illumina adaptors were added in a first PCR, after which library yield was increased in a second PCR. After Ampure bead purification, the TCR product of roughly 650 bp was size-selected on a 2% E-gel SizeSelection system. Before pooling, library quality was checked on a Bioanalyzer, concentration was measured with Qubit, and libraries were quantified with the Kapa Library Quantification kit. Paired-end 2 x 150 bp sequencing of the libraries was performed on an Illumina HiSeq 2500. To increase sequence diversity, about 23-30% phiX was spiked into each library pool. The authors' analysis ran thus. Quality-filtered reads were processed with the UMI-based MiGEC pipeline, and over 75% of raw TCR sequences were removed by the MiGEC pipeline during error correction. VDJ genes were aligned to IMGT germline references, and each clonotype was defined by a unique CDR3 amino acid sequence together with V-J genes. Clonal expansion, Shannon diversity and CDR3 relatedness were evaluated with VDJtools (CalcPairwiseDistances, ClusterSamples), while phylogenetic trees were built in CLCbio workbench. Expanded clones were defined as having at least 8 unique UMIs, based on coefficient-of-variation modelling across technical triplicates. TCRdb redid the processing of the public reads, applying fastp at Q25 and MiXCR, and retained in-frame beta chains. Identical CDR3 proteins give one entry, which carries the most common genes and DNA. V and J calls and clone size were set by TCRdb, not the authors. Across this sample there are around 50,000 distinct CDR3 sequences, with about a quarter seen only once. The ten biggest clones cover 20% to 25% of the sample.

The clonotype comes from a woman aged 70 to 79 in good health. Sequenced material: PBMCs.

The CDR3 in this case is CASSYYGTSSYEQYF. The DNA is as follows: TGTGCCAGCAGTTACTATGGGACTAGCTCCTACGAGCAGTACTTC. The chain is made from TRBV6-5 and TRBJ2-7, with 8 bases matching TRBD2. The CDR3 numbers 15 residues from cysteine through phenylalanine. Only CDR3 DNA is held: 45 bases, read in frame from base 1. Looking up the germline V gene yields CDR1 MNHEY and CDR2 SVGAGI. V trim: 1 base; J trim: 0 bases; unmatched bases: 2.